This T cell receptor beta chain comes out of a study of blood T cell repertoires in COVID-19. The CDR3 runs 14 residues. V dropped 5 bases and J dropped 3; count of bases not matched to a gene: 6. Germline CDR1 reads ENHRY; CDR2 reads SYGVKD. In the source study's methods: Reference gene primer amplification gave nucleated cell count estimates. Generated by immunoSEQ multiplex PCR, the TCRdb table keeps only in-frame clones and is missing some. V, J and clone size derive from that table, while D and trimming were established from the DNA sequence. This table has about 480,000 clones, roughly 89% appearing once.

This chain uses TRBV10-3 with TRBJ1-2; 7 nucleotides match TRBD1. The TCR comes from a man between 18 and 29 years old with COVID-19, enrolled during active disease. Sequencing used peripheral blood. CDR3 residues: CAISLRRGYYGYTF. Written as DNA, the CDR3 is TGTGCCATCAGTCTCCGCAGGGGGTACTATGGCTACACCTTC.